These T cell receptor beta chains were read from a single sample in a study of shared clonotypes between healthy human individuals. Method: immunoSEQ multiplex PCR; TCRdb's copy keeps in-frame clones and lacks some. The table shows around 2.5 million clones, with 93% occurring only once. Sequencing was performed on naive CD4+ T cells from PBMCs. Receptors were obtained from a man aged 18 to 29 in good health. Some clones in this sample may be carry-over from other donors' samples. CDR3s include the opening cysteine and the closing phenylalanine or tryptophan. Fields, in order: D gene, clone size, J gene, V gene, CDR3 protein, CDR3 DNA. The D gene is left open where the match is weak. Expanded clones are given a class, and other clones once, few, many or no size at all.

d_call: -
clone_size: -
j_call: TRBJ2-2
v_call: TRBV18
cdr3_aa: CASSLGTVENTGELFF
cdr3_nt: TGTGCCAGCTCCCTTGGGACCGTCGAAAACACCGGGGAGCTGTTTTTT

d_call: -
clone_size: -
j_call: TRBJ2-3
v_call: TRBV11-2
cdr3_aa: CASSYIRDPGPDTQYF
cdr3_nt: TGTGCCAGCAGCTACATCCGGGACCCCGGCCCAGATACGCAGTATTTT

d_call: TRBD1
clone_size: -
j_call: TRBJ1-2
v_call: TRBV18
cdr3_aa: CASSPAWTGGLDGYTF
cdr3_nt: TGTGCCAGCTCACCCGCCTGGACAGGGGGGCTAGATGGCTACACCTTC

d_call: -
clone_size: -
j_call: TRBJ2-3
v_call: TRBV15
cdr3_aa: CATSTEPLMITQYF
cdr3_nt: TGTGCCACCAGCACCGAACCACTAATGATTACGCAGTATTTT

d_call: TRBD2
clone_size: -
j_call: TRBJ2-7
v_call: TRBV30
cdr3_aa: CAWSVKLGTSGRRAYEQYF
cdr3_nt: TGTGCCTGGAGTGTAAAGCTCGGTACTAGCGGGAGACGAGCCTACGAGCAGTACTTC

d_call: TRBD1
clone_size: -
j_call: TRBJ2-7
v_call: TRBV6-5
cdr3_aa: CASRLGQSSYEQYF
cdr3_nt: TGTGCCAGCAGGTTGGGACAGTCTTCCTACGAGCAGTACTTC

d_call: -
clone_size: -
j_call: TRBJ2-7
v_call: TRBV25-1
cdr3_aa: CASSPIGGLYEQYF
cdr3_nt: TGTGCCAGCAGTCCGATCGGGGGGCTCTACGAGCAGTACTTC

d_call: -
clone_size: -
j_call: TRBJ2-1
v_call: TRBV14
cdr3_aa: CASSQDRRNPYNEQFF
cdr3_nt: TGTGCCAGCAGCCAAGATCGCCGAAACCCATACAATGAGCAGTTCTTC

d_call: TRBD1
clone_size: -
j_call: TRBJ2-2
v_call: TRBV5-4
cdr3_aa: CASSTRTGGNTGELFF
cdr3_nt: TGTGCCAGCAGCACCCGGACAGGGGGCAACACCGGGGAGCTGTTTTTT

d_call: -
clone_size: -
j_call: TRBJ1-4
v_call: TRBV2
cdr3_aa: CASRTGIGGKLFF
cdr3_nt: TGTGCCAGCCGCACAGGGATCGGTGGAAAACTGTTTTTT

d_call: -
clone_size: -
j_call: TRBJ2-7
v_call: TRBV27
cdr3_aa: CASSFTGYEQYF
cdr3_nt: TGTGCCAGCAGTTTCACAGGCTACGAGCAGTACTTC

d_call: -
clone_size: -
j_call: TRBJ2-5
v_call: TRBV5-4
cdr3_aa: CASSSQGSQETQYF
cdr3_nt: TGTGCCAGCAGTTCACAGGGCAGCCAAGAGACCCAGTACTTC

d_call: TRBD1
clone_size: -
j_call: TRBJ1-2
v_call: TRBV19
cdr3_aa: CASSSGQGEKGYTF
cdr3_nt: TGTGCCAGTAGTAGCGGACAGGGGGAAAAAGGCTACACCTTC

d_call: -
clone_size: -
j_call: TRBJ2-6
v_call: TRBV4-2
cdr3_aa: CASSQAPTGANVLTF
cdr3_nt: TGTGCCAGCAGCCAAGCCCCCACTGGGGCCAACGTCCTGACTTTC

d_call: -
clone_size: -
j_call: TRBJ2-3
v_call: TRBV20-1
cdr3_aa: CSAFKADTQYF
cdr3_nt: TGCAGTGCTTTTAAGGCAGATACGCAGTATTTT

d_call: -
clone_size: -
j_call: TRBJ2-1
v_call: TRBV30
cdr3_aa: CAWSVMDEQFF
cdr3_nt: TGTGCCTGGAGTGTTATGGATGAGCAGTTCTTC

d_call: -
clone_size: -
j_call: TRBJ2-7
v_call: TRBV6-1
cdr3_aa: CASSAIGSLLYEQYF
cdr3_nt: TGTGCCAGCAGTGCCATCGGGTCACTTCTTTACGAGCAGTACTTC

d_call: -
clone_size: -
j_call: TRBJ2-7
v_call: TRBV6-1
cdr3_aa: CASSERRYEQYF
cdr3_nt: TGTGCCAGCAGTGAACGTAGGTACGAGCAGTACTTC

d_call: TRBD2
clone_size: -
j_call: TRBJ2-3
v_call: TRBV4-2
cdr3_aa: CASSQDRGSGRARDTQYF
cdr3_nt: TGTGCCAGCAGCCAAGATCGGGGTAGCGGGAGGGCTAGAGATACGCAGTATTTT

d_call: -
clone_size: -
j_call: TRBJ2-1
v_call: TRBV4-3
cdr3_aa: CASSQDPALRLSYNEQFF
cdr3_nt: TGCGCCAGCAGCCAAGATCCCGCCTTGCGGCTCTCCTACAATGAGCAGTTCTTC

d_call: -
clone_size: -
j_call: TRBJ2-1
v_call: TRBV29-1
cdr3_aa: CSLRQVGIYNEQFF
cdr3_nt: TGCAGCTTGCGACAGGTAGGAATATACAATGAGCAGTTCTTC

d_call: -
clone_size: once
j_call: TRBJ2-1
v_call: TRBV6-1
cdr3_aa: CASGYRVRSYNEQFF
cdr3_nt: TGTGCCAGCGGGTACAGGGTAAGGTCCTACAATGAGCAGTTCTTC

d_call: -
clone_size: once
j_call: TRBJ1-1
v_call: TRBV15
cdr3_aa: CATSRDLGGAEAFF
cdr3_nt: TGTGCCACCAGCAGAGATCTTGGGGGAGCAGAAGCTTTCTTT

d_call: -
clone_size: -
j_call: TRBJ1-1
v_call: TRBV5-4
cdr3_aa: CASSFSPVGTEAFF
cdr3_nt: TGTGCCAGCAGCTTTAGCCCAGTGGGCACTGAAGCTTTCTTT

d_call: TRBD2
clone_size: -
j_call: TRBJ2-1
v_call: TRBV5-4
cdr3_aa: CASSLVLTSGYNEQFF
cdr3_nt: TGTGCCAGCAGCTTGGTACTGACTAGCGGATACAATGAGCAGTTCTTC

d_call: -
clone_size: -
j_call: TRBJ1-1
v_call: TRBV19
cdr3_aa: CASSPGGLTGNTEAFF
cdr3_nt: TGTGCCAGTAGCCCCGGGGGCTTAACAGGGAACACTGAAGCTTTCTTT

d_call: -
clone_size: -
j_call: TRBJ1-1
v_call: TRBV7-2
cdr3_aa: CASSLVWQGYTEAFF
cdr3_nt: TGTGCCAGCAGCTTAGTTTGGCAGGGGTACACTGAAGCTTTCTTT

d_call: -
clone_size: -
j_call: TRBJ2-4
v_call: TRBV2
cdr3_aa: CASNPFRGLGDIQYF
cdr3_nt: TGTGCCAGCAATCCCTTCAGGGGCCTTGGGGACATTCAGTACTTC

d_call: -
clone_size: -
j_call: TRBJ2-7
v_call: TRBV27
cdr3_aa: CASGSTHEQYF
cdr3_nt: TGTGCCAGCGGTTCGACCCACGAGCAGTACTTC

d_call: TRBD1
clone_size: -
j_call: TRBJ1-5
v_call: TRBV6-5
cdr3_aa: CASRQGQAYQPQHF
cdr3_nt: TGTGCCAGCAGACAGGGACAGGCCTATCAGCCCCAGCATTTT

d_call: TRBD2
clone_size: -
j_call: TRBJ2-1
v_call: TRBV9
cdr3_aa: CASSPSSGTYNEQFF
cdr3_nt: TGTGCCAGCAGCCCATCTAGCGGAACATACAATGAGCAGTTCTTC

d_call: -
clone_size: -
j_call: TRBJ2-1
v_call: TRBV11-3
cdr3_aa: CASSSPRGERPYNEQFF
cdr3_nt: TGTGCCAGCAGCTCCCCCAGGGGGGAGAGGCCCTACAATGAGCAGTTCTTC

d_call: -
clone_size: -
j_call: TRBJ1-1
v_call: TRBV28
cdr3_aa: CASSLSGGEAFF
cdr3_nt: TGTGCCAGCTCCCTTTCCGGAGGTGAAGCTTTCTTT

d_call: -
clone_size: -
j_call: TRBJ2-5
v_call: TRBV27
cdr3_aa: CASSANTGSGETQYF
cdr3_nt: TGTGCCAGCAGTGCTAATACAGGCTCGGGCGAGACCCAGTACTTC

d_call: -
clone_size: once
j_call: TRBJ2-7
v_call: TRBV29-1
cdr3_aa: CSGLGRDYEQYF
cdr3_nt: TGCAGTGGTTTGGGCCGGGACTACGAGCAGTACTTC

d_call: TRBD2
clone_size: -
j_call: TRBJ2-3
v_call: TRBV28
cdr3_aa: CASSLWGLGSGRSTDTQYF
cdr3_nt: TGTGCCAGCAGTTTATGGGGGCTGGGTAGCGGGAGGAGCACAGATACGCAGTATTTT

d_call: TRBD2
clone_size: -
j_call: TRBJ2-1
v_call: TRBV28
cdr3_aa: CASSLRGAGEQFF
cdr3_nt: TGTGCCAGCAGTTTGCGGGGGGCCGGGGAGCAGTTCTTC

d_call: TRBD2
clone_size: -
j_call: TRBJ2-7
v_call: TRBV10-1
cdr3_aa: CASSESGLAGGHEQYF
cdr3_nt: TGCGCCAGCAGTGAGTCGGGACTAGCGGGAGGCCACGAGCAGTACTTC

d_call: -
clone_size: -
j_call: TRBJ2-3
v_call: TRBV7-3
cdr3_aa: CASSLKHAGAEVGTDTQYF
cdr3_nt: TGTGCCAGCAGCTTAAAGCACGCCGGGGCCGAAGTGGGCACAGATACGCAGTATTTT

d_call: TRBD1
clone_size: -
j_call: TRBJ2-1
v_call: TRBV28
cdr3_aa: CASSTGTGYNEQFF
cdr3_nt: TGTGCCAGCAGTACCGGGACAGGGTACAATGAGCAGTTCTTC

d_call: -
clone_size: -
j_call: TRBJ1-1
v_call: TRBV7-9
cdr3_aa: CASSLAALNTEAFF
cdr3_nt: TGTGCCAGCAGCTTAGCAGCGTTGAACACTGAAGCTTTCTTT

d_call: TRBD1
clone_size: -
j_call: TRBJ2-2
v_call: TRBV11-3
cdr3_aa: CASSSRGRGVGELFF
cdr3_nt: TGTGCCAGCAGCTCGAGGGGGCGAGGGGTCGGGGAGCTGTTTTTT

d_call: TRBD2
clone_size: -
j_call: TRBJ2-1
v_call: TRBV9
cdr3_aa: CASSVRLATYNEQFF
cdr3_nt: TGTGCCAGCAGCGTTCGACTAGCGACCTACAATGAGCAGTTCTTC

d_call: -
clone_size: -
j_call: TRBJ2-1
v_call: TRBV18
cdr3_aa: CASSRYRDTISNEQFF
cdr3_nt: TGTGCCAGCTCACGCTACCGGGACACAATTTCTAATGAGCAGTTCTTC

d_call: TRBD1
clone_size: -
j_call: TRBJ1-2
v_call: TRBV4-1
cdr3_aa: CASSQAMDRRDGGYTF
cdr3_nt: TGCGCCAGTAGCCAAGCCATGGACAGGCGTGACGGGGGCTACACCTTC

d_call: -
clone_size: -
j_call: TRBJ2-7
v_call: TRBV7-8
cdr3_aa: CASSLVRREGEQYF
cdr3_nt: TGTGCCAGCAGCTTAGTGAGGCGGGAAGGCGAGCAGTACTTC

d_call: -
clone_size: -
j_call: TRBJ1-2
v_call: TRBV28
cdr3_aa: CASKLPLGGYTF
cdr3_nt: TGTGCCAGCAAACTCCCTTTAGGCGGCTACACCTTC

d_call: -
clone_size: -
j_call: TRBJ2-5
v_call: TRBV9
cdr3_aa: CASSVGLGAAKETQYF
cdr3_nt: TGTGCCAGCAGCGTAGGCCTAGGCGCGGCCAAAGAGACCCAGTACTTC

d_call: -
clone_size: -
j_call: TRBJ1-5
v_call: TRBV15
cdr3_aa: CATSRGNHQPQHF
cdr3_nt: TGTGCCACCAGCAGAGGGAATCACCAGCCCCAGCATTTT

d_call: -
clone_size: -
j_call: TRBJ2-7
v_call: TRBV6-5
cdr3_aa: CASSYSLAGYEQYF
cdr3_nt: TGTGCCAGCAGTTACTCGTTGGCGGGCTACGAGCAGTACTTC

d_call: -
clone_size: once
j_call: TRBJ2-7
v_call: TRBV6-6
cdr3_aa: CASSFPHTQGAEQYF
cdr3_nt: TGTGCCAGCAGTTTTCCGCACACCCAAGGAGCCGAGCAGTACTTC

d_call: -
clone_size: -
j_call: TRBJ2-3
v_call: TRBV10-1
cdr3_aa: CASSENRPDTQYF
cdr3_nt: TGCGCCAGCAGTGAGAACCGACCAGATACGCAGTATTTT

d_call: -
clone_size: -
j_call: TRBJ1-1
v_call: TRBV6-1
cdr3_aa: CATLWVDEPTEAFF
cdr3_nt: TGTGCCACTCTGTGGGTGGATGAGCCTACTGAAGCTTTCTTT